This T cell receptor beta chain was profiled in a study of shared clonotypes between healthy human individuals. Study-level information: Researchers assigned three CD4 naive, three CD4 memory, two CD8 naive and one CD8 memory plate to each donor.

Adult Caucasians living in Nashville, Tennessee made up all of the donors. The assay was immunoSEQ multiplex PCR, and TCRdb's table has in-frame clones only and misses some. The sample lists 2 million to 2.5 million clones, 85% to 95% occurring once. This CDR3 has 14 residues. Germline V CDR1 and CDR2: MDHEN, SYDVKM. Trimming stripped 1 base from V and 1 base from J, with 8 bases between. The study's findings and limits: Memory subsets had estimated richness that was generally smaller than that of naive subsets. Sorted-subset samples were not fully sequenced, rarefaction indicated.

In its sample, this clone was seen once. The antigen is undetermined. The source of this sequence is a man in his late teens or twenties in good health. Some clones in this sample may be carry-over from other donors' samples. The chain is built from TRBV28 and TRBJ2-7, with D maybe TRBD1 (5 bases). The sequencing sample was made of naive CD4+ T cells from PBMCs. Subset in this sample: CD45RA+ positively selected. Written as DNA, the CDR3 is TGTGCCAGCAGTTTATTACAGGAATCCTACGAGCAGTACTTC. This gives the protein CASSLLQESYEQYF.